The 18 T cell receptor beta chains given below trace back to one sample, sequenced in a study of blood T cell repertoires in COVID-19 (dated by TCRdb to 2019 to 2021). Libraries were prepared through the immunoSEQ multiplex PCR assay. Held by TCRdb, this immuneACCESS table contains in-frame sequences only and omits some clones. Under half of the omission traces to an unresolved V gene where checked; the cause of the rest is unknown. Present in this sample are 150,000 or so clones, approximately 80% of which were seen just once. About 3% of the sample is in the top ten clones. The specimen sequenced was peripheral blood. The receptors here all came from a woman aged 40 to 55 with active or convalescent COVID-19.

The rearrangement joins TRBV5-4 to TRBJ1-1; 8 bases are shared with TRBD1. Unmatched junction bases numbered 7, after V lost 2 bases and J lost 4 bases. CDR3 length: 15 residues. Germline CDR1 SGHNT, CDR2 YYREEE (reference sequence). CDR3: CASSFRTGWGTEAFF. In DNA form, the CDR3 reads TGTGCCAGCAGCTTTAGGACAGGGTGGGGCACTGAAGCTTTCTTT.

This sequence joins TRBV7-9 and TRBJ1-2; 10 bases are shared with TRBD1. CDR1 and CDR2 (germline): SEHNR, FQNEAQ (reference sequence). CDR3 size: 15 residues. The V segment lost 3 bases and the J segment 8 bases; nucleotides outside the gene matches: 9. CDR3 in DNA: TGTGCCAGCAGCTTCCGGGACAGGGGTATCGAGGGCTACACCTTC. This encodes CASSFRDRGIEGYTF. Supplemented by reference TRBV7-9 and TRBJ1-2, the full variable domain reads DTGVSQNPRHKITKRGQNVTFRCDPISEHNRLYWYRQTLGQGPEFLTYFQNEAQLEKSRLLSDRFSAERPKGSFSTLEIQRTEQGDSAMYLCASSFRDRGIEGYTFGSGTRLTVV.

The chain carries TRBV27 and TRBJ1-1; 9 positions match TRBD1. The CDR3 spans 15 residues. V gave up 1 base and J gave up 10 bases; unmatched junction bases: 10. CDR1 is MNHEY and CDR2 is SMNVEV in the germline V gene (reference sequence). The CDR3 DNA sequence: TGTGCCAGCAGTTTATTTACTTCGGGACAGGGAGTAGCTTTCTTT. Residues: CASSLFTSGQGVAFF.

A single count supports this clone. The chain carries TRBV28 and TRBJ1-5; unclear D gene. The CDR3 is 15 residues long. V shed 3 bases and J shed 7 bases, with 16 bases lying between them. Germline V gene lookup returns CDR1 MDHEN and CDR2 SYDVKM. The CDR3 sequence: CASSFHGAISQPQHF. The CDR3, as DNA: TGTGCCAGCAGTTTTCACGGAGCTATTTCCCAGCCCCAGCATTTT.

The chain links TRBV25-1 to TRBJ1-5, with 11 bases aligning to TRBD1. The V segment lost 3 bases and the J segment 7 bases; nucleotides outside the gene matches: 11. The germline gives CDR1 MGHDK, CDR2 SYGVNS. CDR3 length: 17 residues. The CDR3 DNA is TGTGCCAGCAGTGACGGAGCGGGGGGACAGGGGGTCCAGCCCCAGCATTTT. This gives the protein CASSDGAGGQGVQPQHF.

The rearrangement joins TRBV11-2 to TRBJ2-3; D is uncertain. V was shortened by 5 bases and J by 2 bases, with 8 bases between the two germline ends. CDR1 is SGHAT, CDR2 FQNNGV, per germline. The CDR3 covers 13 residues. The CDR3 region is CASSLSSTDTQYF. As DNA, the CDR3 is TGTGCCAGCAGCCTGAGCTCCACAGATACGCAGTATTTT.

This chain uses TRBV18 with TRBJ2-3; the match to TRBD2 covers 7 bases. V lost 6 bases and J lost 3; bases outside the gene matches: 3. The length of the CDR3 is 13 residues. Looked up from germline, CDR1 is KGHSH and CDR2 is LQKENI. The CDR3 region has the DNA TGTGCCAGCTCGCGCGGGGGTACAGATACGCAGTATTTT. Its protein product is CASSRGGTDTQYF. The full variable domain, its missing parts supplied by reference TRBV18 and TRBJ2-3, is NAGVMQNPRHLVRRRGQEARLRCSPMKGHSHVYWYRQLPEEGLKFMVYLQKENIIDESGMPKERFSAEFPKEGPSILRIQQVVRGDSAAYFCASSRGGTDTQYFGPGTRLTVL.

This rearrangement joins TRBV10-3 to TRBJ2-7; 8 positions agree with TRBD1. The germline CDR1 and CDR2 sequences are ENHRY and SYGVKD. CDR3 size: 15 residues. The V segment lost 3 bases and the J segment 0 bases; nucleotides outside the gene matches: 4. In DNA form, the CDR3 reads TGTGCCATCAGTGACCCCGGGACAGGCTCCTACGAGCAGTACTTC. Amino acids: CAISDPGTGSYEQYF.

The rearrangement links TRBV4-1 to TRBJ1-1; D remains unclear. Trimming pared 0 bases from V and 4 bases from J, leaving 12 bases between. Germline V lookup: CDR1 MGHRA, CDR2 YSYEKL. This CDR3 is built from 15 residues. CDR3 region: CASSQEARETTEAFF. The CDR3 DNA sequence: TGCGCCAGCAGCCAAGAAGCCCGGGAGACCACTGAAGCTTTCTTT.

The CDR3 region has the DNA TGTGCCAGCAGCGCCGGACTAGCGGGAGGATCAGATACGCAGTATTTT. It codes for CASSAGLAGGSDTQYF. The chain employs TRBV7-2 and TRBJ2-3; 14 nucleotides match TRBD2. This CDR3 region has 16 residues. Germline V gene data show CDR1 as SGHTA and CDR2 as FQGNSA. V dropped 5 bases and J dropped 4; count of bases not matched to a gene: 5.

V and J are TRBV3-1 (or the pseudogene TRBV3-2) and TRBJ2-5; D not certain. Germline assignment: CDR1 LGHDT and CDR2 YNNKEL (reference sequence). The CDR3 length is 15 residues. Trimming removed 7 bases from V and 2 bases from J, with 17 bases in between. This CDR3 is CASTSSAAAQETQYF. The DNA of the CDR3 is TGTGCCAGCACCTCATCCGCGGCGGCGCAAGAGACCCAGTACTTC.

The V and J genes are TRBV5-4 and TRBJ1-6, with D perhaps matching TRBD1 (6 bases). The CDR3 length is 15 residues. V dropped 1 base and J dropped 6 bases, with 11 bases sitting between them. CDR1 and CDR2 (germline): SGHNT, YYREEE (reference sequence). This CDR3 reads CASSLYTGTNSPLHF. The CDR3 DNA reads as TGTGCCAGCAGCTTGTACACAGGGACTAATTCACCCCTCCACTTT.

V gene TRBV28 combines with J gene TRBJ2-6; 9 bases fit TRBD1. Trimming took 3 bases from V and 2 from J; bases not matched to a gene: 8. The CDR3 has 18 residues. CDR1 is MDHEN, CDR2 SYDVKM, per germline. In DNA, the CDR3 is TGTGCCAGCAGTTTTTCTAGACAGGGGGTGGCTGGGGCCAACGTCCTGACTTTC. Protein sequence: CASSFSRQGVAGANVLTF.

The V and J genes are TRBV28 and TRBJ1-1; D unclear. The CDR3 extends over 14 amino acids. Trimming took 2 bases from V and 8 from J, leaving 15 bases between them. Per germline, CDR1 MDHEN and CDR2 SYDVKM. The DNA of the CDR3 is TGTGCCAGCAGTTTAGGTGGGAGGGTAAGCGAAGCTTTCTTT. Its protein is CASSLGGRVSEAFF.

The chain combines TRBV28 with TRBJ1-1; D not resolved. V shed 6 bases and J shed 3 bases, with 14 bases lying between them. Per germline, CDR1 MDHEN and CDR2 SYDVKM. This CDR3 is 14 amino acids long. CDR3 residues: CASSPIWLDTEAFF. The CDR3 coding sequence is TGTGCCAGCAGCCCAATATGGTTAGACACTGAAGCTTTCTTT.

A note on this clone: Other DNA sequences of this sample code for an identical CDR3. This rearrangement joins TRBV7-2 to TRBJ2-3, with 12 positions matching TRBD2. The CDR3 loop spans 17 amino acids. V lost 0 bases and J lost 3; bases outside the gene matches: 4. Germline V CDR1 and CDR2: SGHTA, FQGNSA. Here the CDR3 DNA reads TGTGCCAGCAGCTTAGCAGGGCTAGCGGGAGGGACAGATACGCAGTATTTT. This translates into CASSLAGLAGGTDTQYF.

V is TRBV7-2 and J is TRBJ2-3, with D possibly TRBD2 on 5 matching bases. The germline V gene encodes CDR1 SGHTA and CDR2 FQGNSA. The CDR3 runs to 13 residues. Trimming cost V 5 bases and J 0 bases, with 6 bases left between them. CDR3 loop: CASSRTSTDTQYF. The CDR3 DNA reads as TGTGCCAGCAGCCGGACTAGCACAGATACGCAGTATTTT.

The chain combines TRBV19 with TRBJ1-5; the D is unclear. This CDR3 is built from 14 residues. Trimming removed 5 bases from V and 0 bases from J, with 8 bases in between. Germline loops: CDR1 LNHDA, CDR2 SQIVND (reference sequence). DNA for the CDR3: TGTGCCAGTAGTGTCGGTTATAGCAATCAGCCCCAGCATTTT. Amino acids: CASSVGYSNQPQHF.